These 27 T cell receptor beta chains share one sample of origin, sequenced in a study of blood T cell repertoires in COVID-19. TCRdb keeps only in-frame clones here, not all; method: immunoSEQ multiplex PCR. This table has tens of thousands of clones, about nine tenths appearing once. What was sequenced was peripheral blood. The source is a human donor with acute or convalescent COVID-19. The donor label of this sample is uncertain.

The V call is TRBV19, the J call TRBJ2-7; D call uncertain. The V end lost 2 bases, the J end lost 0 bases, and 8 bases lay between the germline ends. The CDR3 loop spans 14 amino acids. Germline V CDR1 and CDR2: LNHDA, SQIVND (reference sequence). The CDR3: CASSIQSSSYEQYF. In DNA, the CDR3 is TGTGCCAGTAGTATACAGTCAAGCTCCTACGAGCAGTACTTC.

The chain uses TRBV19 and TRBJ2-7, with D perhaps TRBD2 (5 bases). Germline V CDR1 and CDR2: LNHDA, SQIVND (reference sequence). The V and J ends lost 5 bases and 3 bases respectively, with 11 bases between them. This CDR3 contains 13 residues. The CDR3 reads CASSRGSIYEQYF. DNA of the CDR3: TGTGCCAGTAGTCGGGGTAGTATCTACGAGCAGTACTTC.

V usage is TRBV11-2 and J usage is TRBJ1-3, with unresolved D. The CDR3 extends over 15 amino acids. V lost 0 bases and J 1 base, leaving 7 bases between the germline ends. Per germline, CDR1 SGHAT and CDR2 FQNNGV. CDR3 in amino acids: CASSLDSVSGNTIYF. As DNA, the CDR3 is TGTGCCAGCAGCTTAGACTCGGTGTCTGGAAACACCATATATTTT.

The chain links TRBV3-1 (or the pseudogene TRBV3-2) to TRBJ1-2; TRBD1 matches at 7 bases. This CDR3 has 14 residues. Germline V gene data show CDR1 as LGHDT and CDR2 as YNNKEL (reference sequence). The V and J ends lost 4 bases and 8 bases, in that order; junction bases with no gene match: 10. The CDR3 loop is CASSLRTGGNGYTF. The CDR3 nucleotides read TGTGCCAGCAGCCTCCGGACAGGTGGAAACGGCTACACCTTC.

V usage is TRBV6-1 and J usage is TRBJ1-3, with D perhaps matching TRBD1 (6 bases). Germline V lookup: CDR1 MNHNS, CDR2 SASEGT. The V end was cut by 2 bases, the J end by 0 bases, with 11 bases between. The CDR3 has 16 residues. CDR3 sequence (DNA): TGTGCCAGCAGTGAATACCAGGGGACCTCTGGAAACACCATATATTTT. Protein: CASSEYQGTSGNTIYF.

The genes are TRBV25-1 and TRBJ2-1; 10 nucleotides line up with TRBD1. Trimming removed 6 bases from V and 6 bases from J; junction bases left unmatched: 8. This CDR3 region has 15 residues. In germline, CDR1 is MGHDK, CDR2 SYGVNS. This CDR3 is CASRGVGQGTNEQFF. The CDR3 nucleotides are TGTGCCAGCAGAGGGGTGGGACAGGGGACCAATGAGCAGTTCTTC.

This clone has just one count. The CDR3 region has the DNA TGTGCCAGTAGTTCGAGCGGGTTCTCCCTCACAGATACGCAGTATTTT. Residues: CASSSSGFSLTDTQYF. The V call is TRBV19, the J call TRBJ2-3, with D perhaps matching TRBD2 (6 bases). Trimming shortened V by 5 bases and J by 2 bases, and 17 bases separated the two germline ends. The germline V gene has CDR1 LNHDA and CDR2 SQIVND (reference sequence). The CDR3 spans 16 residues.

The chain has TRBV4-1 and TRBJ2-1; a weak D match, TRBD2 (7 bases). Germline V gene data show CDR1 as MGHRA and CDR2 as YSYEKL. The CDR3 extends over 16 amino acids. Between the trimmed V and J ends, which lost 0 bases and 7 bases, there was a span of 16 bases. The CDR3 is CASSQEGGGYRNEQFF. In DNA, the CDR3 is TGCGCCAGCAGCCAAGAAGGGGGGGGCTACAGGAATGAGCAGTTCTTC.

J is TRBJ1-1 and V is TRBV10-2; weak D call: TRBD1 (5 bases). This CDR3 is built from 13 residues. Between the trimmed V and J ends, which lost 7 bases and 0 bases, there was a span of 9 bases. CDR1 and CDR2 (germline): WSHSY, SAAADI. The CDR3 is CASIRGVNTEAFF. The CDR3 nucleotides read TGCGCCAGCATCCGGGGGGTGAACACTGAAGCTTTCTTT.

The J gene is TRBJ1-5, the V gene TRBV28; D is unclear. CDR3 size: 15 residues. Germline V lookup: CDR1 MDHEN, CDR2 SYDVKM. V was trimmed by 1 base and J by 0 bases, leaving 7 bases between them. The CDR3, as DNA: TGTGCCAGCAGTTTATCTAGAGATAGCAATCAGCCCCAGCATTTT. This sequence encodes CASSLSRDSNQPQHF.

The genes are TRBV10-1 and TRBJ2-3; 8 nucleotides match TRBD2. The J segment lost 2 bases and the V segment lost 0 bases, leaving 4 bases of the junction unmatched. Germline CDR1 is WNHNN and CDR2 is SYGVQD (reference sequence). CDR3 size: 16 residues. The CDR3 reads CASSESKRGHTDTQYF. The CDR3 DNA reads TGCGCCAGCAGTGAGTCGAAGCGGGGGCACACAGATACGCAGTATTTT.

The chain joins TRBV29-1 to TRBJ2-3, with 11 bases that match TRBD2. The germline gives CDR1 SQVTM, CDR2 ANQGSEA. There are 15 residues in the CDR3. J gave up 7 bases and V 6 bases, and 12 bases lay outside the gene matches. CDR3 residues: CSVWGLADLMNTQYF. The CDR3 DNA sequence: TGCAGCGTCTGGGGACTAGCGGACTTGATGAATACGCAGTATTTT.

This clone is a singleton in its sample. The CDR3: CASSGQEGYEQYF. The DNA of the CDR3 is TGTGCCAGCAGCGGACAGGAGGGATACGAGCAGTACTTC. The chain joins TRBV28 to TRBJ2-7, with D possibly matching TRBD1 (7 bases). The CDR3 runs to 13 residues. V was pared by 6 bases and J by 4 bases, with 13 bases between. Germline loops: CDR1 MDHEN, CDR2 SYDVKM.

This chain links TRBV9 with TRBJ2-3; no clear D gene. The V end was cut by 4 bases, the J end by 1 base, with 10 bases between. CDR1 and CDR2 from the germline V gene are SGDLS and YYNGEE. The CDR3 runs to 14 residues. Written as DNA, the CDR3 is TGTGCCAGCAGCAGGCGGCATCGCACAGATACGCAGTATTTT. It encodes CASSRRHRTDTQYF.

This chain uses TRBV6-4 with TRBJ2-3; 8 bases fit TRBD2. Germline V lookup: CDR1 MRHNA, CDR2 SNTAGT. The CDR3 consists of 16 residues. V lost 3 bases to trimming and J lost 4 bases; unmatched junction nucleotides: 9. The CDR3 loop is CASSEGNRGGADTQYF. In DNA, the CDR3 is TGTGCCAGCAGTGAGGGAAACCGGGGGGGCGCAGATACGCAGTATTTT.

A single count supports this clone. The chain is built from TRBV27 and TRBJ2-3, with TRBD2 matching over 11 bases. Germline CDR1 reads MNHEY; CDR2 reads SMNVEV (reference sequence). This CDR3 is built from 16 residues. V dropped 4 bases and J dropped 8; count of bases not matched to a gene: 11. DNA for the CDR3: TGTGCCAGCAGTTACCCCTTAGCGGGGGGGCCTCGTACGCAGTATTTT. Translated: CASSYPLAGGPRTQYF.

The CDR3 nucleotides are TGTGCCAGCGGCACTACGGCGCTAATGAGGTTAGGTTTAGATACGCAGTATTTT. Encoded protein: CASGTTALMRLGLDTQYF. The genes are TRBV27 and TRBJ2-3; D gene unclear. Trimming left V 8 bases short and J 5 bases short, with 29 bases between. This CDR3 contains 18 residues. In germline, CDR1 is MNHEY, CDR2 SMNVEV (reference sequence).

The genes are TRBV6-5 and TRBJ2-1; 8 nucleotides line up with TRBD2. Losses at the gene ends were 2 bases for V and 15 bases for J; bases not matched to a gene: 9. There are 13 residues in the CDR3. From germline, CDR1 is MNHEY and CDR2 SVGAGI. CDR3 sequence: CASSYPGGGRRFF. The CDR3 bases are TGTGCCAGCAGTTACCCCGGGGGGGGGAGGAGGTTCTTC.

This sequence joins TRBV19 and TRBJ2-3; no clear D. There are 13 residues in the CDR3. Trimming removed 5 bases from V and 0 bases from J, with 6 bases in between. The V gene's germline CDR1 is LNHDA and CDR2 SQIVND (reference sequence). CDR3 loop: CASSPPSTDTQYF. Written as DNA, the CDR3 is TGTGCCAGTAGTCCCCCAAGCACAGATACGCAGTATTTT.

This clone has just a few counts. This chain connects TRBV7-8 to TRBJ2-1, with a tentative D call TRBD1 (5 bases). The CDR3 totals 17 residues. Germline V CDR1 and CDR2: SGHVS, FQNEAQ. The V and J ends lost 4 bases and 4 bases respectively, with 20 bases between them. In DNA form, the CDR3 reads TGTGCCAGCAGCTCGGGCAGGGCCGGATTATATTACAATGAGCAGTTCTTC. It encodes CASSSGRAGLYYNEQFF.

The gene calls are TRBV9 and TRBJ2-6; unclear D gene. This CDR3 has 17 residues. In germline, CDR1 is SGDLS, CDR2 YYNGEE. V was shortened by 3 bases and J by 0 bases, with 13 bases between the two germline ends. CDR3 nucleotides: TGTGCCAGCAGCGCACGCGGCGGAACCTCTGGGGCCAACGTCCTGACTTTC. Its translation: CASSARGGTSGANVLTF. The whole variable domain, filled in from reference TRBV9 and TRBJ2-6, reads DSGVTQTPKHLITATGQRVTLRCSPRSGDLSVYWYQQSLDQGLQFLIQYYNGEERAKGNILERFSAQQFPDLHSELNLSSLELGDSALYFCASSARGGTSGANVLTFGAGSRLTVL.

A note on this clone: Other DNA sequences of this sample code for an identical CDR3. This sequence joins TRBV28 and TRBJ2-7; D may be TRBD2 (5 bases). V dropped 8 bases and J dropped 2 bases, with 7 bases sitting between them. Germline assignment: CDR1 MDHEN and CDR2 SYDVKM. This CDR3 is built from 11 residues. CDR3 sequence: CASHGTYEQYF. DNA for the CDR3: TGTGCCAGCCACGGGACCTACGAGCAGTACTTC.

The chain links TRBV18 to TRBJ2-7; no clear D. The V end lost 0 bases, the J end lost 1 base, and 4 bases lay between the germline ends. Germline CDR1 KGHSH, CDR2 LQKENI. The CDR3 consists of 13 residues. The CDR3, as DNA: TGTGCCAGCTCACCACCCAGTTCCTACGAGCAGTACGTC. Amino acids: CASSPPSSYEQYV.

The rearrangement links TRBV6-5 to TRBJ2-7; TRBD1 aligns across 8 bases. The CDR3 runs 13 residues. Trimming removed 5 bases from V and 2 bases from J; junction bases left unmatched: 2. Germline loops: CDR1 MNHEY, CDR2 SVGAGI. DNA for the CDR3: TGTGCCAGCAGTAAGGACAGGGCCTACGAGCAGTACGTC. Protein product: CASSKDRAYEQYV.

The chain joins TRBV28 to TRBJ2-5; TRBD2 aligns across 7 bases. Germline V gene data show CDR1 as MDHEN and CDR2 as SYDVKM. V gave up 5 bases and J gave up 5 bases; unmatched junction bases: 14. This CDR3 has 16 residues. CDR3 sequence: CASSPAGASGGETQYF. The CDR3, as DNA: TGTGCCAGCAGTCCCGCCGGGGCTAGCGGTGGGGAGACCCAGTACTTC.

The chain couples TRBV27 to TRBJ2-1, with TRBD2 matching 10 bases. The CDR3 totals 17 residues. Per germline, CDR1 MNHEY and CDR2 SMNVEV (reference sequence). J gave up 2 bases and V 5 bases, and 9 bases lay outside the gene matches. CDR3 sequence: CASSKAGGGRAYNEQFF. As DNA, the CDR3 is TGTGCCAGCAGTAAAGCGGGAGGGGGTAGGGCCTACAATGAGCAGTTCTTC.

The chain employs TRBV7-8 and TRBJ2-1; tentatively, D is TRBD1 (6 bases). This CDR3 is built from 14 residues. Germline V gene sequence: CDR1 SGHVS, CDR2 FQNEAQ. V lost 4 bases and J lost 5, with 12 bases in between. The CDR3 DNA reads TGTGCCAGCAGCTCTAGGACAGCGAACAATGAGCAGTTCTTC. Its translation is CASSSRTANNEQFF.